One and the same sample provided the 20 T cell receptor beta chains below, sequenced in a study of T-cell reconstitution after alpha-beta-depleted transplantation in children. A library of TCRbeta sequences, prepared with unique molecular identifiers, was generated. MiXCR, run by TCRdb on the PCR reads, gives a single entry per CDR3 protein. Altogether approximately 98,000 distinct CDR3 sequences are present, approximately 6.4% being singletons, with the ten largest covering approximately 23%. The specimen was PBMCs, mostly from graft donor cells, collected 360 days after TCRalphabeta/CD19-depleted stem cell transplant. The source is a male patient between 2 and 10 years old who had a stem cell transplant for acute lymphoblastic leukemia, so the T cells may come from the graft donor.

V is TRBV4-3 and J is TRBJ2-7; 12 bases are shared with TRBD2. Germline loops: CDR1 LGHNA, CDR2 YSLEER. This CDR3 contains 16 residues. Trimming at V came to 0 bases and at J to 13 bases, leaving 13 bases not matched to a gene. The CDR3 DNA is TGCGCCAGCAGCCAAGATAGGAGACCGACTAGCGGGAGAATCTACTTC. This encodes CASSQDRRPTSGRIYF.

This chain links TRBV27 with TRBJ2-7; 8 bases agree with TRBD2. V shed 5 bases and J 4 bases; nucleotides not matched to a gene: 16. CDR3 length equals 17 residues. CDR1 MNHEY and CDR2 SMNVEV come from the germline V gene (reference sequence). CDR3 sequence (DNA): TGTGCCAGCAGTGCCCTCGGGGGGGGGACCGCAATATACGAGCAGTACTTC. It encodes CASSALGGGTAIYEQYF.

This clonotype was recorded many times. This sequence joins TRBV2 and TRBJ2-7; possibly TRBD1 for D (6 bases). CDR1 is SNHLY and CDR2 is FYNNEI in the germline V gene. Between the trimmed V and J ends, which lost 8 bases and 1 base, there was a span of 18 bases. The CDR3 consists of 15 residues. Here the CDR3 DNA reads TGTGCCAGCCAGAGAGGGGGAATTAGTTCCTACGAGCAGTACTTC. The encoded protein is CASQRGGISSYEQYF.

This clonotype occurred many times. This sequence joins TRBV2 and TRBJ1-1; D is uncertain. The germline V gene encodes CDR1 SNHLY and CDR2 FYNNEI. V gave up 8 bases and J gave up 4 bases, with 8 bases separating them. The CDR3 length is 11 residues. The CDR3 nucleotides read TGTGCCAGCCGTATGGTCACTGAAGCTTTCTTT. It encodes CASRMVTEAFF. Filled out from reference TRBV2 and TRBJ1-1, the complete variable domain reads EPEVTQTPSHQVTQMGQEVILRCVPISNHLYFYWYRQILGQKVEFLVSFYNNEISEKSEIFDDQFSVERPDGSNFTLKIRSTKLEDSAMYFCASRMVTEAFFGQGTRLTVV.

This clonotype was observed many times. The V and J genes are TRBV7-9 and TRBJ2-7, with D perhaps matching TRBD1 (6 bases). The CDR3 is made up of 14 amino acids. Germline CDR1 reads SEHNR; CDR2 reads FQNEAQ (reference sequence). Deletions cut 2 bases from V and 4 bases from J, with 12 bases between. Written as DNA, the CDR3 is TGTGCCAGCAGCTTACCGGGACACCCTTACGAGCAGTACTTC. Amino acid sequence: CASSLPGHPYEQYF.

This clonotype was seen repeatedly, ten times or more. The chain links TRBV25-1 to TRBJ2-5; 8 bases align to TRBD2. Trimming removed 3 bases from V and 5 bases from J; junction bases left unmatched: 5. The germline V gene has CDR1 MGHDK and CDR2 SYGVNS. The CDR3 is 14 residues long. CDR3 nucleotide sequence: TGTGCCAGCAGTGATACTAGCGGTAGGGAGACCCAGTACTTC. It is translated as CASSDTSGRETQYF.

This clonotype has at least ten counts. This rearrangement joins TRBV7-6 to TRBJ2-2; D not certain. The CDR3 is 12 amino acids. V was pared by 6 bases and J by 7 bases, with 9 bases between. The germline gives CDR1 SGHVS, CDR2 FNYEAQ. CDR3 region: CASRSQNGELFF. CDR3 DNA sequence: TGTGCCAGCAGATCCCAGAACGGGGAGCTGTTTTTT. The variable domain in full, completed from reference TRBV7-6 and TRBJ2-2, reads GAGVSQSPRYKVTKRGQDVALRCDPISGHVSLYWYRQALGQGPEFLTYFNYEAQQDKSGLPNDRFSAERPEGSISTLTIQRTEQRDSAMYRCASRSQNGELFFGEGSRLTVL.

This clonotype was counted many times. The V and J genes are TRBV3-1 and TRBJ2-3; no reliable D call. Germline CDR1 is LGHDT and CDR2 is YNNKEL (reference sequence). The CDR3 spans 14 residues. Trimming removed 3 bases from V and 2 bases from J, with 9 bases in between. CDR3 residues: CASSQATYTDTQYF. CDR3 bases: TGTGCCAGCAGCCAGGCCACGTACACAGATACGCAGTATTTT.

The chain is built from TRBV9 and TRBJ2-5, with 11 bases lining up with TRBD1. Germline values: CDR1 SGDLS, CDR2 YYNGEE. This CDR3 contains 14 residues. V lost 7 bases to trimming and J lost 5 bases; unmatched junction nucleotides: 7. The chain's CDR3 is CASGQGALGETQYF. The CDR3 nucleotides read TGTGCCAGCGGACAGGGGGCGCTGGGGGAGACCCAGTACTTC.

This clonotype was counted at least ten times. This rearrangement joins TRBV2 to TRBJ2-7; D not certain. The V end was cut by 7 bases, the J end by 0 bases, with 16 bases between. Looked up from germline, CDR1 is SNHLY and CDR2 is FYNNEI. The CDR3 contains 15 residues. The chain's CDR3 is CASMTWVVFSYEQYF. The CDR3 DNA follows: TGTGCCAGCATGACTTGGGTAGTTTTCTCCTACGAGCAGTACTTC. Drawing the rest from reference TRBV2 and TRBJ2-7, the complete variable domain is EPEVTQTPSHQVTQMGQEVILRCVPISNHLYFYWYRQILGQKVEFLVSFYNNEISEKSEIFDDQFSVERPDGSNFTLKIRSTKLEDSAMYFCASMTWVVFSYEQYFGPGTRLTVT.

The chain couples TRBV20-1 to TRBJ2-2; D might be TRBD1 (5 bases). V was cut by 0 bases and J by 16 bases, with 21 bases left in between. Looked up from germline, CDR1 is DFQATT and CDR2 is SNEGSKA (reference sequence). There are 14 residues in the CDR3. CDR3 sequence reads: CSARDPVGPIEAFF. The CDR3, as DNA: TGCAGTGCTAGAGATCCGGTGGGGCCCATCGAGGCGTTTTTT.

This clonotype was detected many times. This chain uses TRBV12-3 or TRBV12-4 with TRBJ2-5; maybe TRBD2 (5 bases). This CDR3 has 13 residues. Trimming removed 5 bases from V and 5 bases from J, with 12 bases in between. Written as DNA, the CDR3 is TGTGCCAGCAGTCCTGGGAGCGCGGAGACCCAGTACTTC. Protein product: CASSPGSAETQYF.

At least ten counts were recorded for this clonotype. The chain has TRBV30 and TRBJ2-3, with TRBD1 matching over 7 bases. CDR1 and CDR2 (germline): GTSNPN, SVGIG (reference sequence). The CDR3 runs 16 residues. The ends lost 0 bases at V and 8 bases at J; junction bases unmatched: 14. In DNA form, the CDR3 reads TGTGCCTGGAGTGTACTAGTAGCTAGAGCAGGGGGTACGCAGTATTTT. Its translation: CAWSVLVARAGGTQYF.

The sample holds many counts of this clonotype. The gene calls are TRBV7-9 and TRBJ2-1; no clear D gene. V was trimmed by 5 bases and J by 7 bases, leaving 6 bases between them. Germline V CDR1 and CDR2: SEHNR, FQNEAQ (reference sequence). CDR3 length: 11 residues. CDR3 DNA: TGTGCCAGCAGCCCCAGTAATGAGCAGTTCTTC. It translates to CASSPSNEQFF.

This clonotype was seen repeatedly, ten times or more. The CDR3 DNA reads as TGTGCCAGCAGCTTAGGACAGGGGGCGAGGAATCAGCCCCAGCATTTT. Its protein is CASSLGQGARNQPQHF. V is TRBV7-9 and J is TRBJ1-5; 10 bases fit TRBD1. The V gene's germline CDR1 is SEHNR and CDR2 FQNEAQ (reference sequence). The CDR3 is 16 amino acids. V trimming: 1 base; J trimming: 4 bases; junction bases outside the gene matches: 4.

This clonotype was detected many times. CDR3 bases: TGCAGCGGCCGGGACGGGCTGAGAGCTTTCTTT. Encoded protein: CSGRDGLRAFF. J is TRBJ1-1 and V is TRBV29-1; a possible D gene is TRBD1 (5 bases). Germline lookup yields CDR1 SQVTM and CDR2 ANQGSEA. This CDR3 is 11 amino acids long. V was cut by 7 bases and J by 10 bases, with 16 bases left in between.

This clonotype showed up many times. The chain combines TRBV5-8 with TRBJ1-1, with TRBD1 matching 9 bases. Germline-derived CDR1 and CDR2 are SGHTS and YDEGEE. Unmatched junction bases numbered 5, after V lost 3 bases and J lost 11 bases. CDR3 size: 12 residues. This CDR3 is CASSSQGAHAFF. CDR3 DNA sequence: TGTGCCAGCAGCTCACAGGGGGCGCATGCTTTCTTT.

This clonotype appeared many times. The chain recombines TRBV5-1 with TRBJ2-1, with a weak D call TRBD2 (6 bases). Per the germline V gene, CDR1 is SGHRS and CDR2 is YFSETQ. Trimming took off 4 bases at V and 7 bases at J, with 9 bases between the two ends. The CDR3 runs 12 residues. CDR3 protein: CASSGTYNEQFF. CDR3 in DNA: TGCGCCAGCAGCGGGACTTATAATGAGCAGTTCTTC.

This clonotype was recorded at least ten times. J is TRBJ1-1 and V is TRBV24-1; D remains unclear. The CDR3 is made up of 13 amino acids. Looked up from germline, CDR1 is KGHDR and CDR2 is SFDVKD. The V gene lost 7 bases and the J gene lost 5 bases, with 13 bases spanning the gap. The CDR3 sequence is CATRAGSGTEAFF. CDR3 bases: TGTGCCACCAGAGCCGGGTCCGGGACTGAAGCTTTCTTT.

This clonotype was seen many times. This chain connects TRBV4-3 to TRBJ2-5, with TRBD1 identical over 9 bases. The CDR3 spans 15 residues. CDR1 is LGHNA, CDR2 YSLEER, per germline. Unmatched junction bases numbered 7, after V lost 4 bases and J lost 4 bases. The CDR3 sequence: CASSPGTGLGETQYF. The CDR3 DNA is TGCGCCAGCAGCCCAGGGACAGGGTTGGGAGAGACCCAGTACTTC.